This T cell receptor beta chain was retrieved from a study of shared clonotypes between healthy human individuals. This CDR3 spans 16 amino acids. Germline V lookup: CDR1 KGHSH, CDR2 LQKENI. This table comes from immunoSEQ multiplex PCR, and its TCRdb copy is limited to in-frame clones, with some not included. The sample yields a few million clones, roughly 93% seen once. This TCR was recovered from a man younger than 30 in good health. Some clones in this sample may be carry-over from other donors' samples. The chain joins TRBV18 to TRBJ2-7; TRBD1 agrees at 7 bases. Near its end, the DNA agrees better with TRBJ2-1, so the J call may be wrong. The sample was naive CD4+ T cells from PBMCs. The subset is: CD45RA+ positively selected. The CDR3 is CASSQVLGTAYNEQFF. The CDR3 DNA sequence: TGTGCCAGCTCACAGGTTCTTGGGACAGCCTACAATGAGCAGTTCTTC.